The next 10 T cell receptor beta chains were all read from a single sample in a study of graft-versus-host responses after intestinal transplantation. The repertoire was sequenced with immunoSEQ multiplex PCR; TCRdb's copy has only in-frame clones and lacks some. Of 9,500 to 10,000 clones listed, roughly 79% are singletons. Intraepithelial and lamina propria lymphocytes were isolated from graft specimens. The sample in question was ileum tissue, obtained approximately 16 months after intestinal transplantation. The receptors stem from a human patient who received an intestinal transplant, so some T cells may come from the graft donor.

This clone was detected a few times. The chain is built from TRBV14 and TRBJ2-2, with a weak D call TRBD2 (5 bases). Looked up from germline, CDR1 is SGHDN and CDR2 is FVKESK. The CDR3 contains 15 residues. The V end was cut by 1 base, the J end by 1 base, with 7 bases between. The CDR3 DNA sequence: TGTGCCAGCAGCCAAGTAGGAGGGAACACCGGGGAGCTGTTTTTT. Its protein is CASSQVGGNTGELFF.

The rearrangement links TRBV7-9 to TRBJ2-5, with D unclear. This CDR3 has 11 amino acids. Germline-derived CDR1 and CDR2 are SEHNR and FQNEAQ (reference sequence). The V end lost 3 bases, the J end lost 5 bases, and 4 bases lay between the germline ends. Here the CDR3 reads CASSFGETQYF. The CDR3 DNA follows: TGTGCCAGCAGCTTTGGCGAGACCCAGTACTTC.

The rearrangement links TRBV10-2 to TRBJ2-1, with D possibly matching TRBD1 (5 bases). CDR1 and CDR2 (germline): WSHSY, SAAADI. The V gene lost 4 bases and the J gene lost 5 bases, with 15 bases spanning the gap. The CDR3 is 15 amino acids. The CDR3 DNA sequence: TGCGCCAGCAGTGTTTCAAGGGGCCCCCACAATGAGCAGTTCTTC. This codes for CASSVSRGPHNEQFF.

The chain couples TRBV28 to TRBJ2-1, with a weak D call TRBD1 (6 bases). V lost 4 bases to trimming and J lost 0 bases, with 10 bases between them. Germline assignment: CDR1 MDHEN and CDR2 SYDVKM. The CDR3 has 15 amino acids. In DNA, the CDR3 is TGTGCCAGCAGTTGGGACACGAGCTCCTACAATGAGCAGTTCTTC. Translating it yields CASSWDTSSYNEQFF.

Concerning this clone itself: An end of the junction does not agree with germline; a read error may underlie this. The chain joins TRBV2 to TRBJ1-1; the D gene is possibly TRBD1 (5 bases). The CDR3 has 16 residues. Germline CDR1 is SNHLY and CDR2 is FYNNEI. CDR3 nucleotides: TGTGCCAGCTCAACATCCCGAGGGGAGATGAACGCTGAAGCTTTCTTT. It yields the protein CASSTSRGEMNAEAFF.

The V call is TRBV2, the J call TRBJ1-2; D unclear. Looked up from germline, CDR1 is SNHLY and CDR2 is FYNNEI. The CDR3 spans 13 residues. The V end lost 7 bases, the J end lost 4 bases, and 13 bases lay between the germline ends. The CDR3 spells CASTPGAGYGYTF. CDR3 nucleotide sequence: TGTGCCAGCACCCCCGGCGCGGGCTATGGCTACACCTTC. Based on the CDR3 plus reference TRBV2 and TRBJ1-2, the full variable domain is EPEVTQTPSHQVTQMGQEVILRCVPISNHLYFYWYRQILGQKVEFLVSFYNNEISEKSEIFDDQFSVERPDGSNFTLKIRSTKLEDSAMYFCASTPGAGYGYTFGSGTRLTVV.

The chain couples TRBV7-9 to TRBJ2-3, with TRBD1 matching 9 bases. The ends lost 4 bases at V and 2 bases at J; junction bases unmatched: 7. This CDR3 region has 16 residues. Germline V gene data show CDR1 as SEHNR and CDR2 as FQNEAQ (reference sequence). CDR3 sequence reads: CASSSPGQGHTDTQYF. The CDR3 bases are TGTGCCAGCAGCTCACCCGGACAGGGGCACACAGATACGCAGTATTTT.

The chain couples TRBV7-2 to TRBJ1-2; no clear D gene. V was trimmed by 0 bases and J by 8 bases, leaving 22 bases between them. The length of the CDR3 is 17 residues. The germline V gene has CDR1 SGHTA and CDR2 FQGNSA. The CDR3 is CASSLAPRTQVKLGYTF. CDR3 nucleotide sequence: TGTGCCAGCAGCTTAGCCCCTCGGACTCAGGTAAAGTTGGGCTACACCTTC. Looking up the rest from reference TRBV7-2 and TRBJ1-2 gives the full variable domain: GAGVSQSPSNKVTEKGKDVELRCDPISGHTALYWYRQSLGQGLEFLIYFQGNSAPDKSGLPSDRFSAERTGGSVSTLTIQRTQQEDSAVYLCASSLAPRTQVKLGYTFGSGTRLTVV.

The chain has TRBV5-1 and TRBJ2-2; D remains ambiguous. Per germline, CDR1 SGHRS and CDR2 YFSETQ. V shed 4 bases and J shed 7 bases, with 23 bases lying between them. The CDR3 loop spans 17 amino acids. In DNA form, the CDR3 reads TGCGCCAGCAGCGCCGGTTCTGTAAGAGCTAACGGCGGGGAGCTGTTTTTT. Amino acids: CASSAGSVRANGGELFF.

This clone was detected a few times. This chain links TRBV7-9 with TRBJ2-3; D is unresolved. Trimming took 4 bases from V and 0 from J, leaving 2 bases between them. Germline V gene lookup returns CDR1 SEHNR and CDR2 FQNEAQ (reference sequence). The CDR3 extends over 12 amino acids. CDR3 residues: CASSSSTDTQYF. In DNA, the CDR3 is TGTGCCAGCAGCTCTAGCACAGATACGCAGTATTTT.